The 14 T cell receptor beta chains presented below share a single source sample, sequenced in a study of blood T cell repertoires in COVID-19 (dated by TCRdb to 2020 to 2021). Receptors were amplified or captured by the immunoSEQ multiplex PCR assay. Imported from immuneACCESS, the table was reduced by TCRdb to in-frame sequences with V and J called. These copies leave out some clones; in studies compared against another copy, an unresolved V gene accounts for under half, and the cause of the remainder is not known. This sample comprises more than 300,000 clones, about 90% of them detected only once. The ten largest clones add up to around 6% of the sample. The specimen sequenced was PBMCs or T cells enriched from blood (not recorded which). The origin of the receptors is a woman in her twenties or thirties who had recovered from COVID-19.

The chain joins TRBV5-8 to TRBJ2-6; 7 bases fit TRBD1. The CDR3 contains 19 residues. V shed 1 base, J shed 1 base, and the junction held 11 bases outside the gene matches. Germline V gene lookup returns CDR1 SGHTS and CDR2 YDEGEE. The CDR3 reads CASSLHFGRGSSGANVLTF. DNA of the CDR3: TGTGCCAGCAGCTTGCATTTCGGCAGGGGGTCGTCTGGGGCCAACGTCCTGACTTTC.

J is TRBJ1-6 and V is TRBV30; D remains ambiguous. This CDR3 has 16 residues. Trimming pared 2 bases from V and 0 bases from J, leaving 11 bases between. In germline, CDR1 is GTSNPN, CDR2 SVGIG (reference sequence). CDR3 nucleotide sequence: TGTGCCTGGAGTCAGGCCATAAGCTCCTATAATTCACCCCTCCACTTT. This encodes CAWSQAISSYNSPLHF.

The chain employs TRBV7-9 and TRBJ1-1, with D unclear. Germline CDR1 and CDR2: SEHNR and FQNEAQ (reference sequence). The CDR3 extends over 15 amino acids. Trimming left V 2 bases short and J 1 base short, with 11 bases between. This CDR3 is CASSLPGFSNTEAFF. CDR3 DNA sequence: TGTGCCAGCAGCTTACCGGGGTTTTCGAACACTGAAGCTTTCTTT.

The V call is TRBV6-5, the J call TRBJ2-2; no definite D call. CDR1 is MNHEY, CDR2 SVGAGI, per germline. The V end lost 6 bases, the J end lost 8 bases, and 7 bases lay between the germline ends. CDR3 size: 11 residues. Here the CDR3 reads CASRLLGELFF. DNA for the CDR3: TGTGCCAGCAGACTCCTGGGGGAGCTGTTTTTT.

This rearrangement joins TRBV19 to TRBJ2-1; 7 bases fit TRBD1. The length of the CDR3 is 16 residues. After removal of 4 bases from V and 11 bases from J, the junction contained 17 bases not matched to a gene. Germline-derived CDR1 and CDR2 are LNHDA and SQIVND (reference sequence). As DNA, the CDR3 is TGTGCCAGTAGTACCCCCGGGACAGTGCCCTTTACCCAGCAGTTCTTC. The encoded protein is CASSTPGTVPFTQQFF. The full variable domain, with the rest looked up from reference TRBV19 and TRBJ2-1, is DGGITQSPKYLFRKEGQNVTLSCEQNLNHDAMYWYRQDPGQGLRLIYYSQIVNDFQKGDIAEGYSVSREKKESFPLTVTSAQKNPTAFYLCASSTPGTVPFTQQFFGPGTRLTVL.

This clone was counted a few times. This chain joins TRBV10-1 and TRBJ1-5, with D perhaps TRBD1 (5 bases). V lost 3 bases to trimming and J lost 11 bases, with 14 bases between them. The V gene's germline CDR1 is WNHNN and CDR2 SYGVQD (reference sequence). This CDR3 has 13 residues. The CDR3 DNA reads TGCGCCAGCAGTGACCATCGGTCGGGGGCCCAGCATTTT. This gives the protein CASSDHRSGAQHF.

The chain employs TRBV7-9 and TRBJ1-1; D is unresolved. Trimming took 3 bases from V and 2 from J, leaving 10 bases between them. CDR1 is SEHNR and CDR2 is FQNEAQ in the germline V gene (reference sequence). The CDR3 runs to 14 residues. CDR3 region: CASSLTPVNTEAFF. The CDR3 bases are TGTGCCAGCAGCTTGACTCCCGTAAACACTGAAGCTTTCTTT.

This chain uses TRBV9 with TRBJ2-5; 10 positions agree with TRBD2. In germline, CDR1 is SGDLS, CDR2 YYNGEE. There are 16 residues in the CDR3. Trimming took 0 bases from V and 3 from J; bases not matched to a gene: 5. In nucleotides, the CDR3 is TGTGCCAGCAGCGTAGGTCTAGCGGGAGTGGAAGAGACCCAGTACTTC. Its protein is CASSVGLAGVEETQYF.

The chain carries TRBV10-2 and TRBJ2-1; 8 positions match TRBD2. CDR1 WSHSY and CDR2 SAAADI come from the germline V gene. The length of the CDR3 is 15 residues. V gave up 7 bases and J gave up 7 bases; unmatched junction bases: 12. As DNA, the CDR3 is TGCGCCAGCACCCCCCCGCCGGGGACTAGTAATGAGCAGTTCTTC. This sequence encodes CASTPPPGTSNEQFF.

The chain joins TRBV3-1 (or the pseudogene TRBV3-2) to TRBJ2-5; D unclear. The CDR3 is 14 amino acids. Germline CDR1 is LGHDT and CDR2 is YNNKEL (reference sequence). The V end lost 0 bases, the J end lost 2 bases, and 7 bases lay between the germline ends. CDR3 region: CASSQDLPQETQYF. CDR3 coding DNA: TGTGCCAGCAGCCAAGACCTCCCTCAAGAGACCCAGTACTTC.

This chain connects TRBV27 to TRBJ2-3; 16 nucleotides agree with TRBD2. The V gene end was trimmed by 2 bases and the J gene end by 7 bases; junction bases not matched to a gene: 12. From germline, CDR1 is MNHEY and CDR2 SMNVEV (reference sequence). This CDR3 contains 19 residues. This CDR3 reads CASSLRPGTSGGALYTQYF. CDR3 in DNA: TGTGCCAGCAGTTTAAGGCCCGGGACTAGCGGGGGGGCTTTATATACGCAGTATTTT.

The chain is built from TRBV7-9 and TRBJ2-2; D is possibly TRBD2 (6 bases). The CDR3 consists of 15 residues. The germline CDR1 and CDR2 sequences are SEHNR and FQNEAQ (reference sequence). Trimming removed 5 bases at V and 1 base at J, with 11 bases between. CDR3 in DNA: TGTGCCAGCAGCCTGGGGGGTCTGAACACCGGGGAGCTGTTTTTT. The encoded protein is CASSLGGLNTGELFF.

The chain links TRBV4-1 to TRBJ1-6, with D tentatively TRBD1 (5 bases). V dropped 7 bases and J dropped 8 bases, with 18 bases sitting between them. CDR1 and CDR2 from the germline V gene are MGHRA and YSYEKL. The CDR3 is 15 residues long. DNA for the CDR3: TGCGCCAGCAAAGGGGTACCTAGTAGGGATTCACCCCTCCACTTT. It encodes CASKGVPSRDSPLHF.

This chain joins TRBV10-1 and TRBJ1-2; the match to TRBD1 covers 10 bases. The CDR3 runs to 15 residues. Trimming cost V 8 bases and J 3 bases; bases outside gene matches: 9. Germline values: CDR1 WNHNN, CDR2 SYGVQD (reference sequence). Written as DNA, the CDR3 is TGCGCCAGCGGAATATTGGACAGGGGGTACTATGGCTACACCTTC. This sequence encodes CASGILDRGYYGYTF.